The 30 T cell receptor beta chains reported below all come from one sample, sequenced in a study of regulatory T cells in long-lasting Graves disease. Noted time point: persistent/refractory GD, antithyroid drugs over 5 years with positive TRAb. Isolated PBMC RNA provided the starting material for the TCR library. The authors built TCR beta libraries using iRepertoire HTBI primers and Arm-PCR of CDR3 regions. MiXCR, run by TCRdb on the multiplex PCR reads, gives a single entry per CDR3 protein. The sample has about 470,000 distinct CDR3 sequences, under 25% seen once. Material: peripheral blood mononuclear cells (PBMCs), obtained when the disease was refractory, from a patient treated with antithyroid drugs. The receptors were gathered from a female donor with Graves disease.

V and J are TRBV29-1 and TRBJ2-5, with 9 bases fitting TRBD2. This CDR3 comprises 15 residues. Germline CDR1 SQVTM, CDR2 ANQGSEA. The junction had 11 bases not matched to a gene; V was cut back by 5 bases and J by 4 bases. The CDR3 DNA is TGCAGCGTTTTTGGACTAGCGCAAACGCGAGAGACCCAGTACTTC. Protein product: CSVFGLAQTRETQYF.

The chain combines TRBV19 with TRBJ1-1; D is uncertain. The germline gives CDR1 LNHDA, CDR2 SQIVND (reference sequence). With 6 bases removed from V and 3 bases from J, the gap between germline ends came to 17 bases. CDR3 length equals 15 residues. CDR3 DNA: TGTGCCAGTAGCAGTCAAAGACCGGGGTACACTGAAGCTTTCTTT. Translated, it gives CASSSQRPGYTEAFF.

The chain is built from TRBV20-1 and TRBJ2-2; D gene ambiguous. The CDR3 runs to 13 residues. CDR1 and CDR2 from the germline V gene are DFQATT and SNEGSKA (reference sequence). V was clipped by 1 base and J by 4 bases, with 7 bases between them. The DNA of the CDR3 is TGCAGTGCTAGAGGGCAGAGCACCGGGGAGCTGTTTTTT. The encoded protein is CSARGQSTGELFF.

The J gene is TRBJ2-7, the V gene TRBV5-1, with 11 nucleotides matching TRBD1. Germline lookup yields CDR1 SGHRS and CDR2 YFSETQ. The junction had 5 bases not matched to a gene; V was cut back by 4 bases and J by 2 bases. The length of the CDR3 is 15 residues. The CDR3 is CASSRGQGGPYEQYF. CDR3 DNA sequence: TGCGCCAGCAGCCGGGGACAGGGGGGCCCCTACGAGCAGTACTTC.

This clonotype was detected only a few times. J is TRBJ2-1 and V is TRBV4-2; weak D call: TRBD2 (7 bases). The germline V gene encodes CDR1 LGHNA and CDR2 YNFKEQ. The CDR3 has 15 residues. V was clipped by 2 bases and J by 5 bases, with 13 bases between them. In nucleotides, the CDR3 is TGTGCCAGCAGCCAATTAGGGGGAGGGAACAATGAGCAGTTCTTC. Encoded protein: CASSQLGGGNNEQFF.

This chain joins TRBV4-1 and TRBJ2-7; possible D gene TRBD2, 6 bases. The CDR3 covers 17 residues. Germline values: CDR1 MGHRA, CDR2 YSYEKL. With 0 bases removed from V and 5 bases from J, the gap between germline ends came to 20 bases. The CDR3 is CASSQDLWTTDWDEQYF. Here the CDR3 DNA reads TGCGCCAGCAGCCAAGACCTTTGGACTACTGACTGGGACGAGCAGTACTTC.

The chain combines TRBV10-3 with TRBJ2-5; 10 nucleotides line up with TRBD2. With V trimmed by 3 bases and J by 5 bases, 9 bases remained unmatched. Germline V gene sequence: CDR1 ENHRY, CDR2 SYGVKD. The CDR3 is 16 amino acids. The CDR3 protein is CAISDAVAGGGETQYF. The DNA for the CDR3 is TGTGCCATCAGTGACGCCGTAGCGGGGGGCGGGGAGACCCAGTACTTC.

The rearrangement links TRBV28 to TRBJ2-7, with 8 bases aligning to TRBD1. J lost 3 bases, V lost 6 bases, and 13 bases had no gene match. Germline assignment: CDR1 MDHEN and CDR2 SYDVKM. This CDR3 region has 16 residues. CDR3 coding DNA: TGTGCCAGCAGCTCCAAGCCGGGACAGGAGTTCTACGAGCAGTACTTC. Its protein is CASSSKPGQEFYEQYF.

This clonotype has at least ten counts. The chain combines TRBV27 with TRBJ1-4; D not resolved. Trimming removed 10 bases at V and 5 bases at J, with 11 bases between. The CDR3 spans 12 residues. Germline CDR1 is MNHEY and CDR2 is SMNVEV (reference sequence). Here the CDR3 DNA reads TGTGCCATCCGACGAAAGAATGAAAAACTGTTTTTT. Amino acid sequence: CAIRRKNEKLFF.

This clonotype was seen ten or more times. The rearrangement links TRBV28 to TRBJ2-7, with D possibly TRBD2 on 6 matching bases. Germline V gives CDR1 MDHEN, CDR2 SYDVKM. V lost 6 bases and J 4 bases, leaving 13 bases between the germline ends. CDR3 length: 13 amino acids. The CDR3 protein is CASSDPGEYEQYF. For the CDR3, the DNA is TGTGCCAGCAGCGACCCGGGGGAATACGAGCAGTACTTC.

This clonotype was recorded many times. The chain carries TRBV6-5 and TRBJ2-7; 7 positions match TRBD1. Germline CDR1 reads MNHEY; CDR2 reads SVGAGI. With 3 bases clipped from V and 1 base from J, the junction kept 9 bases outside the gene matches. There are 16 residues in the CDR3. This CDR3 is CASSYQGGRMSYEQYF. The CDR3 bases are TGTGCCAGCAGTTATCAAGGGGGCAGGATGTCCTACGAGCAGTACTTC.

This CDR3 reads CASSFQGRDIQYF. As DNA, the CDR3 is TGTGCCAGCAGCTTTCAGGGTCGGGACATTCAGTACTTC. The chain employs TRBV7-9 and TRBJ2-4; perhaps TRBD1 as D (5 bases). Deletions cut 3 bases from V and 8 bases from J, with 11 bases between. CDR1 and CDR2 from the germline V gene are SEHNR and FQNEAQ (reference sequence). The CDR3 consists of 13 residues.

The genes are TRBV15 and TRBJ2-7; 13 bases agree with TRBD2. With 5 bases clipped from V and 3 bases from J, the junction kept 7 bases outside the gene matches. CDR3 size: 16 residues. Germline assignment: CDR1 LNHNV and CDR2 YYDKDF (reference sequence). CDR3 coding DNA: TGTGCCACCAGCGATACCGGGACTAGCGGGATCTACGAGCAGTACTTC. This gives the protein CATSDTGTSGIYEQYF. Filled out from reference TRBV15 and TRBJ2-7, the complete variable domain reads DAMVIQNPRYQVTQFGKPVTLSCSQTLNHNVMYWYQQKSSQAPKLLFHYYDKDFNNEADTPDNFQSRRPNTSFCFLDIRSPGLGDTAMYLCATSDTGTSGIYEQYFGPGTRLTVT.

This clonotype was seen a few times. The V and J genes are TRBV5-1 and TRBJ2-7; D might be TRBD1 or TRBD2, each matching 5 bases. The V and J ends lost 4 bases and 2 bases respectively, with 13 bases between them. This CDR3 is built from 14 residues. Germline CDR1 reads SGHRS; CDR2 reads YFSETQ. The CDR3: CASSLGDGTYEQYF. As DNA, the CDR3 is TGCGCCAGCAGCCTCGGGGACGGGACCTACGAGCAGTACTTC.

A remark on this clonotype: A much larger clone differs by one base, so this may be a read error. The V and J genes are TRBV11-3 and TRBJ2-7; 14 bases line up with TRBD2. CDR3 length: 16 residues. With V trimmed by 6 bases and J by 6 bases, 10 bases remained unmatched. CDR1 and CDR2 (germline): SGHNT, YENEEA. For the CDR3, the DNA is TGTGCCAGCAGTCCGGGACTAGCGGGAGAAGGATGCGAGCAGTACTTC. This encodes CASSPGLAGEGCEQYF.

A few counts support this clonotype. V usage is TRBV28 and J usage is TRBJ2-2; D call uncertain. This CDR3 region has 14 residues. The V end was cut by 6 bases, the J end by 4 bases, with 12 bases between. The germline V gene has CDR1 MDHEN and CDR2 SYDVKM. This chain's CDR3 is CASSTRPSTGELFF. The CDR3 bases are TGTGCCAGCAGCACTCGACCGAGCACCGGGGAGCTGTTTTTT.

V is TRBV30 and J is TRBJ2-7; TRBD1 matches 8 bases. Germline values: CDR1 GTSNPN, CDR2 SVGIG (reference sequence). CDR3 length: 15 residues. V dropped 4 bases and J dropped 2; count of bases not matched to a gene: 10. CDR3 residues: CAWTGTGSLPYEQYF. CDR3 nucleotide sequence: TGTGCCTGGACAGGGACAGGATCACTTCCCTACGAGCAGTACTTC.

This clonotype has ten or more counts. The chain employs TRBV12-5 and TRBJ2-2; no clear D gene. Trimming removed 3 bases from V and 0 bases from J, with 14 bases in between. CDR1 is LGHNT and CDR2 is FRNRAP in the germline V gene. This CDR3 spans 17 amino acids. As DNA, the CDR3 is TGTGCTAGTGGTTTTTATCAGGACGGAGCGAACACCGGGGAGCTGTTTTTT. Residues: CASGFYQDGANTGELFF. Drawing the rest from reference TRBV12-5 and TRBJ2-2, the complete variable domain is DARVTQTPRHKVTEMGQEVTMRCQPILGHNTVFWYRQTMMQGLELLAYFRNRAPLDDSGMPKDRFSAEMPDATLATLKIQPSEPRDSAVYFCASGFYQDGANTGELFFGEGSRLTVL.

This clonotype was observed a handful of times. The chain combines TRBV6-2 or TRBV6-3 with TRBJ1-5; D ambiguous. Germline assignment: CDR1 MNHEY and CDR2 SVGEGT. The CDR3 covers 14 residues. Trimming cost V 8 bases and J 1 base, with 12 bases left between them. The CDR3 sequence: CASSRELSNQPQHF. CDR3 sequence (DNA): TGTGCCAGCTCCCGGGAATTGAGCAATCAGCCCCAGCATTTT.

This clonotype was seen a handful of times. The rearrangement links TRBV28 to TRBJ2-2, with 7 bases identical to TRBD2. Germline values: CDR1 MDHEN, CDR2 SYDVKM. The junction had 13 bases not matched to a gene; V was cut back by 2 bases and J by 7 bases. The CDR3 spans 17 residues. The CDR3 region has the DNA TGTGCCAGCAGTTTAGGCGGTAGCGGGTTTCCCCGCGGGGAGCTGTTTTTT. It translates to CASSLGGSGFPRGELFF.

The CDR3 nucleotides read TGTGCCAGCAGCTTATACCGTTTGTCCGGGGAGCTGTTTTTT. Residues: CASSLYRLSGELFF. The chain employs TRBV7-6 and TRBJ2-2; D is unclear. The CDR3 is 14 amino acids. Germline V gives CDR1 SGHVS, CDR2 FNYEAQ. V was trimmed by 2 bases and J by 6 bases, leaving 10 bases between them.

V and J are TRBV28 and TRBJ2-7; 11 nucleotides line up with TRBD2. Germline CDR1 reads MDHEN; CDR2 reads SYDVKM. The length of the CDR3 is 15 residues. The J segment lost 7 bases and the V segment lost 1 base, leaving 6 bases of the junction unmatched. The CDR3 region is CASSLSLAGGQEQYF. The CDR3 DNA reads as TGTGCCAGCAGTTTATCCCTAGCGGGAGGTCAAGAGCAGTACTTC.

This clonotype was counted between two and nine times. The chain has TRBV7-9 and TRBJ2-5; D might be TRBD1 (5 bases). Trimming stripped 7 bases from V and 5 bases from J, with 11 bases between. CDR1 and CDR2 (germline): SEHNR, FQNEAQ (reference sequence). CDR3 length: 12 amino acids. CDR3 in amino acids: CASTQGRETQYF. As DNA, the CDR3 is TGTGCCAGCACCCAGGGCCGGGAGACCCAGTACTTC. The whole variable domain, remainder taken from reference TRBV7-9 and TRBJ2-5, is DTGVSQNPRHKITKRGQNVTFRCDPISEHNRLYWYRQTLGQGPEFLTYFQNEAQLEKSRLLSDRFSAERPKGSFSTLEIQRTEQGDSAMYLCASTQGRETQYFGPGTRLLVL.

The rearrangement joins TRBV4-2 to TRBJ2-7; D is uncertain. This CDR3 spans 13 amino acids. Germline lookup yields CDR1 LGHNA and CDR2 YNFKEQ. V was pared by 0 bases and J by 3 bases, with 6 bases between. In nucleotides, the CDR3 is TGTGCCAGCAGCCAAGAAGGAGACTACGAGCAGTACTTC. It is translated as CASSQEGDYEQYF.

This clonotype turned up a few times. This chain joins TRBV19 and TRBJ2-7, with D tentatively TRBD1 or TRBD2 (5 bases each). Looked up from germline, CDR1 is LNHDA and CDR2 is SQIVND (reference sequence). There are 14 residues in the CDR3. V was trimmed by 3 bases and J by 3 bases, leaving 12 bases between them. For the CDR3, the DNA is TGTGCCAGTAGTATTGGGACCGCCGACTACGAGCAGTACTTC. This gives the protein CASSIGTADYEQYF. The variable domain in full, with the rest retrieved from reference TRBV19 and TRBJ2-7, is DGGITQSPKYLFRKEGQNVTLSCEQNLNHDAMYWYRQDPGQGLRLIYYSQIVNDFQKGDIAEGYSVSREKKESFPLTVTSAQKNPTAFYLCASSIGTADYEQYFGPGTRLTVT.

Here the CDR3 DNA reads TGTGCCAGTAGTATCGGCCCTAGCGGGAGCGTCCGGGTAAACATTCAGTACTTC. Translating gives CASSIGPSGSVRVNIQYF. The J gene is TRBJ2-4, the V gene TRBV19, with 10 bases matching TRBD2. The CDR3 spans 18 residues. V trimming: 3 bases; J trimming: 6 bases; junction bases outside the gene matches: 14. The germline CDR1 and CDR2 sequences are LNHDA and SQIVND (reference sequence).

This CDR3 reads CASSLVPNGELFF. The DNA of the CDR3 is TGTGCCAGCAGCTTGGTCCCCAACGGGGAGCTGTTTTTT. The chain combines TRBV7-3 with TRBJ2-2, with no clear D. Trimming removed 3 bases from V and 7 bases from J, with 9 bases in between. The CDR3 contains 13 residues. The germline gives CDR1 SGHTA, CDR2 FQGTGA.

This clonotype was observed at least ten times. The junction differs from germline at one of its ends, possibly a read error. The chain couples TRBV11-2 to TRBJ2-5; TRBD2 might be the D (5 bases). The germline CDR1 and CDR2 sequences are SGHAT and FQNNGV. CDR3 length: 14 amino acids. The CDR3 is CASSLGSGQETQYF. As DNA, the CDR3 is TGTGCCAGCAGCTTAGGCAGCGGCCAAGAGACGCAGTACTTC.

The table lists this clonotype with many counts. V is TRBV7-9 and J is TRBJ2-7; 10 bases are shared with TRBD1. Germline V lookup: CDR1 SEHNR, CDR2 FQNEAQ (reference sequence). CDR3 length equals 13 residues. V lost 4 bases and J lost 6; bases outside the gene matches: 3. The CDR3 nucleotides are TGTGCCAGCAGCTCCGGGGACAGGGGCGAGCAGTACTTC. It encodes CASSSGDRGEQYF.

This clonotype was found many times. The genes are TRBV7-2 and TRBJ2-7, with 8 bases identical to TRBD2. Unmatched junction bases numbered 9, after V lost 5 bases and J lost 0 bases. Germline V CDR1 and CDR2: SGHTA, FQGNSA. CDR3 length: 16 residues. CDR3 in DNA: TGTGCCAGCAGCGTCGCGGGGGGACTACCCTCCTACGAGCAGTACTTC. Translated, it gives CASSVAGGLPSYEQYF.